The rows below give T cell receptor beta chains drawn from one sample of a study of tumor-infiltrating lymphocytes in oesophageal squamous cell carcinoma. TCRdb recomputed calls from the PCR reads with MiXCR, one row per CDR3 protein. Among around 13,000 distinct CDR3 sequences, around 56% were seen once, and the ten largest hold about 30%. Input material: esophageal tumor tissue. These receptors all come from a female donor with esophageal squamous cell carcinoma. Each CDR3 is given with its conserved first and last residue. The D gene is left open where the match is weak. Clone size, where shown, is once, few, many, or a class for clones that have expanded.

clone_size,v_call,j_call,d_call,cdr3_aa,cdr3_nt
.,TRBV11-3,TRBJ2-1,TRBD2,CASSLAGGSYNEQFF,TGTGCCAGCAGCTTAGCGGGGGGCTCCTACAATGAGCAGTTCTTC
.,TRBV11-1,TRBJ2-5,TRBD1,CASSSTIGVRGLEETQYF,TGTGCCAGCAGCTCGACAATTGGGGTGAGGGGGCTGGAAGAGACCCAGTACTTC
.,TRBV18,TRBJ2-7,.,CASSPIYNEQYF,TGTGCCAGTTCACCTATCTACAATGAGCAGTACTTC
few,TRBV6-6,TRBJ2-7,.,CASSYSLVGGYEQYF,TGTGCCAGCAGTTACTCCCTAGTGGGAGGTTACGAGCAGTACTTC
once,TRBV7-6,TRBJ2-1,.,CVSSRGVDEQFF,TGTGTCAGCAGCAGGGGGGTCGATGAGCAGTTCTTC
.,TRBV27,TRBJ2-1,TRBD1,CASINRGLYYNEQFF,TGTGCCAGCATCAACAGGGGGCTCTACTACAATGAGCAGTTCTTC
few,TRBV7-8,TRBJ2-3,.,CASSPTVWSTDTQYF,TGTGCCAGCAGCCCGACAGTCTGGAGCACAGATACGCAGTATTTT
.,TRBV12-3/TRBV12-4,TRBJ2-1,.,CASSQPQEGSSYNEQFF,TGTGCCAGCAGTCAACCCCAGGAAGGGAGCTCCTACAATGAGCAGTTCTTC
.,TRBV7-8,TRBJ2-1,TRBD1,CASHESGGAYNEQFF,TGTGCCAGTCATGAATCAGGGGGCGCCTACAATGAGCAGTTCTTC
.,TRBV6-1,TRBJ2-5,.,CASSASTHNSGMETQYF,TGTGCCAGCAGTGCTTCTACTCATAACAGTGGTATGGAGACCCAGTACTTC
.,TRBV5-1,TRBJ2-7,TRBD2,CASSLESGRAYEQYF,TGCGCCAGCAGCTTAGAAAGCGGGAGGGCCTACGAGCAGTACTTC
.,TRBV6-2/TRBV6-3,TRBJ2-7,TRBD2,CASSYTGTSGSYEQYF,TGTGCCAGCAGTTACACTGGGACTAGCGGGAGTTACGAGCAGTACTTC